The entry below gives a single TCR beta chain sequence along with its context. What it binds is unknown. Sequencing used immunoSEQ version 4 in survey mode. Clones were sequenced by immunoSEQ multiplex PCR, and TCRdb holds only the in-frame ones, with some missing. Among about 43,000 clones listed, approximately 80% were seen once. This entry comes from a study of persistence of HIV-infected CD4 T cells. Overlapping HIV-1 Gag 15-mer peptides at roughly 1 ug per peptide per mL were used. CD40L-negative CD69-negative CD45RO-high memory CD4+ T cells were sorted as populations depleted of antigen-responding cells. CDR1 is DFQATT and CDR2 is SNEGSKA in the germline V gene (reference sequence). V was shortened by 7 bases and J by 7 bases, with 13 bases between the two germline ends. CDR3 length: 11 residues.

The specimen was CD4+ T cells sorted from PBMCs after roughly 17-hour stimulation, collected from a patient who received antiretroviral therapy. The V call is TRBV20-1, the J call TRBJ1-2; D not certain. The source is an adult man with HIV who was CMV-seropositive. CDR3 bases: TGCAGTGTACCGGGCCTCTTTGGCTACACCTTC. Protein product: CSVPGLFGYTF.